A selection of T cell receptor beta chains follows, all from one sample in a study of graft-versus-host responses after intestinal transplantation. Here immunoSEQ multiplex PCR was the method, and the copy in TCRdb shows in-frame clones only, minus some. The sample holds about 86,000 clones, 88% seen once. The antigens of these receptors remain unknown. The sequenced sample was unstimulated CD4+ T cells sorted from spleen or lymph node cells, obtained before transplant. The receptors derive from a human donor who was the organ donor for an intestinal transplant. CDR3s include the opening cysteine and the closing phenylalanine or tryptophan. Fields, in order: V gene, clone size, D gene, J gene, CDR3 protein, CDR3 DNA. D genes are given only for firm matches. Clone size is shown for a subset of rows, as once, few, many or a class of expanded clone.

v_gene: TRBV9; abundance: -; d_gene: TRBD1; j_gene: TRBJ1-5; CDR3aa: CASSLGTGANQPQHF; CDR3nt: TGTGCCAGCAGCCTGGGGACAGGGGCTAATCAGCCCCAGCATTTT
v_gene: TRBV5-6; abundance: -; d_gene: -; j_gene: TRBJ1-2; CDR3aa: CASSLYGLYGYTF; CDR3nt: TGTGCCAGCAGCCTCTATGGGCTATATGGCTACACCTTC
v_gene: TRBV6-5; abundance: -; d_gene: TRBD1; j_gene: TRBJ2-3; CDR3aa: CASMMDRAYSDTQYF; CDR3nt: TGTGCCAGCATGATGGACAGGGCTTATTCAGATACGCAGTATTTT
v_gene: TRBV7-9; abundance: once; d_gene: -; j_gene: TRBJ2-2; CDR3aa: CASSHSGELFF; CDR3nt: TGTGCCAGCAGCCATAGTGGGGAGCTGTTTTTT
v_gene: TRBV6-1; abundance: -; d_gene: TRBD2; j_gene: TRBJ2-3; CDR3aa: CASSVLAGSTDTQYF; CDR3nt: TGTGCCAGCAGTGTGCTAGCGGGGAGCACAGATACGCAGTATTTT
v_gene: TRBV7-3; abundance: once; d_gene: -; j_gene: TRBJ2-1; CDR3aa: CASGSAGLGRGEQFF; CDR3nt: TGTGCCAGCGGGTCCGCCGGACTGGGTCGGGGGGAGCAGTTCTTC
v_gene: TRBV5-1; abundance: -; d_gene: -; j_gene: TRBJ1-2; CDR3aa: CASSLDPVGYTF; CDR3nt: TGCGCCAGCAGCTTGGATCCCGTCGGCTACACCTTC
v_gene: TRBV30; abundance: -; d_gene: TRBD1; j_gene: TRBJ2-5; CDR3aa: CAWSRDSGGATQYF; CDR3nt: TGTGCCTGGAGTCGGGACAGTGGAGGAGCGACCCAGTACTTC
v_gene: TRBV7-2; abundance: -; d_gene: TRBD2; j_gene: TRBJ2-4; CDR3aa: CASSLSGRAKNIQYF; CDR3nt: TGTGCCAGCAGCTTAAGCGGGAGAGCCAAAAACATTCAGTACTTC
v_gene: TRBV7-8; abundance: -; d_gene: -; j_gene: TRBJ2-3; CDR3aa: CASSPPRRTQGDTQYF; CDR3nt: TGTGCCAGCAGCCCTCCTCGGCGCACCCAGGGGGATACGCAGTATTTT
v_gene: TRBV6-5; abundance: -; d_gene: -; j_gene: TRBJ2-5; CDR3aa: CASSYSRDQETQYF; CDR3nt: TGTGCCAGCAGTTACTCGCGGGACCAAGAGACCCAGTACTTC
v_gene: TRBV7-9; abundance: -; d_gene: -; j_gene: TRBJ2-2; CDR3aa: CASSLASVGELFF; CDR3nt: TGTGCCAGCAGCTTAGCTTCCGTCGGGGAGCTGTTTTTT
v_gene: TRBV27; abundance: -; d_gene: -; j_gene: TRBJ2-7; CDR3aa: CASSSRLSEQHF; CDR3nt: TGTGCCAGCAGTTCCCGCCTGAGCGAGCAGCACTTC
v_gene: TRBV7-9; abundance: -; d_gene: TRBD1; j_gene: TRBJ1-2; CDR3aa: CASSPSRKGRTGTSYTF; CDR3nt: TGTGCCAGCAGCCCTAGCCGAAAGGGCCGGACAGGTACGAGCTACACCTTC
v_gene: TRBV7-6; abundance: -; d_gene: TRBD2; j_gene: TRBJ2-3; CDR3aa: CASTPIAGGPDTQYF; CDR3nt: TGTGCCAGCACTCCAATAGCGGGGGGACCTGATACGCAGTATTTT
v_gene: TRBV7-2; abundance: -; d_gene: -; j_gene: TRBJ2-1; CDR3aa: CASTLRDWATGEQFF; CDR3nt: TGTGCCAGCACCCTCCGGGACTGGGCGACCGGTGAGCAGTTCTTC
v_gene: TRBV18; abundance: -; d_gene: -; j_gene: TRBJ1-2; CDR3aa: CASSPRAWRGPTRNYGYTF; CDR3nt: TGTGCCAGCTCACCACGGGCATGGAGAGGGCCGACCCGTAACTATGGCTACACCTTC
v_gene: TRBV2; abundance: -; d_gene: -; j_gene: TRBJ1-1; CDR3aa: CARPLREGAFF; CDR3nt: TGTGCCAGACCACTCAGGGAAGGGGCTTTCTTT
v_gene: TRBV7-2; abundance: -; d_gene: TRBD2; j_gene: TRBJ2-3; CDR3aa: CASSLLAGADTQYF; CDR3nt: TGTGCCAGCAGCTTACTAGCGGGAGCAGATACGCAGTATTTT
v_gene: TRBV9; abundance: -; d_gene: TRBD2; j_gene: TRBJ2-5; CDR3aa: CASSVGGEETQYF; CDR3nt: TGTGCCAGCAGCGTGGGGGGGGAAGAGACCCAGTACTTC
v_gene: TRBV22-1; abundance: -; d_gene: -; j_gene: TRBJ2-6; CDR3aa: CPGSQLGSEQSRANVLTF; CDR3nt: TGTCCTGGGAGTCAGCTAGGAAGCGAACAAAGTCGGGCCAACGTCCTGACTTTC
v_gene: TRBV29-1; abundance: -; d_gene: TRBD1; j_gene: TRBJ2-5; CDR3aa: CSGNRGETQYF; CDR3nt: TGCAGCGGAAACAGGGGAGAGACCCAGTACTTC
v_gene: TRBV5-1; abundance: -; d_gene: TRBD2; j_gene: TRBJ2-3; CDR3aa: CASKTSGGATDTQYF; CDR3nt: TGCGCCAGCAAGACTAGCGGGGGGGCCACTGATACGCAGTATTTT
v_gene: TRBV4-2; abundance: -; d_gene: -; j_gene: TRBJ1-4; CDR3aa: CASSQDTPGDEKLFF; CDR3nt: TGTGCCAGCAGCCAAGACACGCCGGGGGATGAAAAACTGTTTTTT
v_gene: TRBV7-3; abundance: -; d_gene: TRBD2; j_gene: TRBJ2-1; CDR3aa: CASSQGRGGTSGNEQFF; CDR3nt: TGTGCCAGCAGCCAAGGAAGGGGTGGGACTAGCGGGAATGAGCAGTTCTTC
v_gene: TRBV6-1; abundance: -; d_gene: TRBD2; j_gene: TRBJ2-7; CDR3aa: CASRTSGGSYEQYF; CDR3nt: TGTGCCAGCAGGACTAGCGGGGGTTCCTACGAGCAGTACTTC
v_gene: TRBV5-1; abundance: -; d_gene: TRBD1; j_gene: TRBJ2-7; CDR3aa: CASSRGTGFYEQYF; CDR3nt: TGCGCCAGCAGCCGAGGGACAGGGTTCTACGAGCAGTACTTC
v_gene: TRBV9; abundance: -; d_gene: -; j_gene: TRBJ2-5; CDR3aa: CASSGTAGLQETQYF; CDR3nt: TGTGCCAGCAGCGGCACCGCGGGCTTACAAGAGACCCAGTACTTC
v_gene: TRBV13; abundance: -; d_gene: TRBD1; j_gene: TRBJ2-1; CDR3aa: CASSGRDRYYNEQFF; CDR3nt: TGTGCCAGCAGCGGCCGGGACAGATACTACAATGAGCAGTTCTTC
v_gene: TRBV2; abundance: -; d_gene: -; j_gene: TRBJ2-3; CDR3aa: CASTIMGATDTQYF; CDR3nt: TGTGCCAGCACTATTATGGGGGCAACAGATACGCAGTATTTT
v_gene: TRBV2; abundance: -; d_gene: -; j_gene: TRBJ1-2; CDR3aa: CASLPGHYGYTF; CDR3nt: TGTGCCAGCCTCCCAGGGCACTATGGCTACACCTTC
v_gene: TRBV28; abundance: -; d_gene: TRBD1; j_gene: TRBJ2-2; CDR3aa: CASSPGTATGELFF; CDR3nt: TGTGCCAGCAGCCCCGGGACAGCCACCGGGGAGCTGTTTTTT
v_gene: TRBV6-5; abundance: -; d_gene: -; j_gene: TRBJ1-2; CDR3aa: CASVGRGFYGYTF; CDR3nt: TGTGCCAGCGTCGGGCGGGGATTCTATGGCTACACCTTC
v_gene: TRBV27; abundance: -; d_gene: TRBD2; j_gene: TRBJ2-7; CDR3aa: CASRRRGGNYEQYF; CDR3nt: TGTGCCAGCCGGAGGCGGGGGGGAAACTACGAGCAGTACTTC
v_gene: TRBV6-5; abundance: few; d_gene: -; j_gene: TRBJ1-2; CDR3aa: CASSYSRQTNNYGYTF; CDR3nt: TGTGCCAGCAGTTACTCCCGACAGACCAATAACTATGGCTACACCTTC
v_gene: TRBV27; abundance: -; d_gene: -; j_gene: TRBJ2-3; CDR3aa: CASSPTSTDTQYF; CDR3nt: TGTGCCAGCAGCCCAACTAGCACAGATACGCAGTATTTT
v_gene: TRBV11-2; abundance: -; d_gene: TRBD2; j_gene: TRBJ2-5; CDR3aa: CASSRWTGLAGTGETQYF; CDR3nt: TGTGCCAGCAGCCGGTGGACGGGACTAGCGGGGACGGGGGAGACCCAGTACTTC
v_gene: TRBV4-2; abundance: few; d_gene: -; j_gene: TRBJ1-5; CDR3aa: CASSQAVRDQPQHF; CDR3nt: TGTGCCAGCAGCCAAGCGGTACGCGATCAGCCCCAGCATTTT
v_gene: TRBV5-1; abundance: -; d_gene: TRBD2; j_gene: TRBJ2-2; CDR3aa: CASSLGGGAFLTRTHTNTGELFF; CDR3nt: TGCGCCAGCAGCTTGGGCGGGGGGGCTTTCCTGACACGCACCCACACAAACACCGGGGAGCTGTTTTTT
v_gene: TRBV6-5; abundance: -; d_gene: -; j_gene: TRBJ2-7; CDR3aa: CASSYKRDRTYEQYF; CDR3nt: TGTGCCAGCAGTTACAAGCGGGACAGGACCTACGAGCAGTACTTC
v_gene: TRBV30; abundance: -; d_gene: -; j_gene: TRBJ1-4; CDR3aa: CAWSGQLVKLFF; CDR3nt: TGTGCCTGGAGTGGACAGCTAGTAAAACTGTTTTTT
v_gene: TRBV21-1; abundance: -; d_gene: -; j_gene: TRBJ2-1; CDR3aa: CASSKVGGNSYNEQFF; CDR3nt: TGTGCCAGCAGCAAAGTTGGAGGGAACTCCTACAATGAGCAGTTCTTC